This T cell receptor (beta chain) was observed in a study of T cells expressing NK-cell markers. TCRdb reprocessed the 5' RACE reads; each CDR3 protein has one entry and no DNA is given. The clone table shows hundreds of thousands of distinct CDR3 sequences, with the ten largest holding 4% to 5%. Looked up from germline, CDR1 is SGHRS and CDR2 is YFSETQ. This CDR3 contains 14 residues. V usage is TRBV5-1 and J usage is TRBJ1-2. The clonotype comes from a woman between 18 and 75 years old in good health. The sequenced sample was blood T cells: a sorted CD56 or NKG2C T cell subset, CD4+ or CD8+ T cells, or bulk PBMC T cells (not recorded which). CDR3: CASSLGTIPYGYTF. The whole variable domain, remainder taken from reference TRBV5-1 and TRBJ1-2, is KAGVTQTPRYLIKTRGQQVTLSCSPISGHRSVSWYQQTPGQGLQFLFEYFSETQRNKGNFPGRFSGRQFSNSRSEMNVSTLELGDSALYLCASSLGTIPYGYTFGSGTRLTVV.